The present entry profiles one T cell receptor (beta chain) with its context. The specificity of this receptor is unknown. It has no much larger one-base neighbor in the sample; base qualities were not kept. These data come from a study of naive and memory T cell subsets (dated by TCRdb to between 2016 and 2019). Broadly, across the study: An open-source, UMI-based TCR alpha and beta sequencing pipeline was applied to sorted naive and memory peripheral blood T cell subsets. RNA was DNase-treated and reverse transcribed with TCR constant-region primers, mostly using SuperScript III. Complete agreement was observed between the functional CMV T cell responses and the IgG serology results.

From the second PCR step on, the TCR alpha and beta chain libraries were amplified in separate reactions. Donor CMV status was determined by IFNgamma production from CD4+ T cells after overnight stimulation of fresh PBMCs with CMV viral lysate. Miltenyi beads were used first to positively select CD4 T cells, and CD8 T cells were then positively selected from the CD4-negative fraction. Cells stained for CD3, CD4, CD8, CD45RA, CD27 and a live/dead dye were sorted on a BD Aria II into four subsets by CD45RA and CD27. Blood came from a few healthy volunteers, each fractionated into CD4 and CD8 T cells and then into four differentiation subsets. Approximately 120 ml of peripheral blood was collected from each donor, and PBMC were isolated from the blood using Ficoll-Paque PLUS density-gradient centrifugation. Sorted cells were lysed in RLT buffer, and RNA was extracted with a Qiagen RNeasy kit and stored at -80°C.

The CDR3 runs 15 amino acids, cysteine and phenylalanine included. Just the 45-base CDR3 DNA is kept, in frame starting at base 1. Trimming takes 1 base from V and 0 bases from J, and the germline ends sit 10 bases apart. From a lookup of the germline V gene (reference sequence), CDR1 and CDR2 are GTSNPN and SVGIG. Library preparation used UMI-ligation and nested PCR. The beta constant-region primer was an equimolar mix of two oligonucleotides covering both TRBC1 and TRBC2. A single-stranded oligonucleotide bearing the SP2 primer plus a 12-nucleotide UMI was ligated onto the 3' end of the cDNA by T4 RNA ligase 1. Four rounds of PCR were used to amplify ligated cDNA, with nested alpha and beta constant-region primers being used together with the SP2 primer. Incubation of the ligation reaction lasted roughly 20-24 hours at 16 degrees C. PCR2 was typically run as a SYBR Green qPCR and stopped at a predetermined threshold to prevent over-amplification. Agencourt AMPure XP magnetic beads were used for all purifications after the first. Libraries were quantified by Qubit and checked on a TapeStation, where a main peak was expected near 650 bp. Pooled libraries were sequenced on an Illumina MiSeq with v2 2x251 paired-end kits, typically giving roughly 0.9-2.1 million reads per sample. Each sample's library went into the pool at roughly 4 nM, and roughly 5-8% PhiX was added to help with cluster recognition. On the authors' methods: Decombinator assigned V and J genes to Demultiplexor-processed FASTQ reads by tag matching, allowing a single base-pair mismatch. UMIs were used by Collapsinator to correct both sequencing errors and frequency errors arising from PCR heterogeneity. TCRs were translated and CDR3s were extracted from the conserved cysteine to the FGXG phenylalanine by CDR3Translator, with non-productive sequences being flagged. Gini, Shannon entropy and inverse Simpson indices were calculated on repertoires that had been subsampled to equal numbers of UMI-defined TCRs. Power-law fits to clonotype abundance distributions were performed by maximum likelihood within the linear range. When run on a single naive CD8 sample, MIGEC and the pipeline yielded similar UMI counts, similar unique TCR numbers and similar clonal distributions. The repertoires were searched for around 7,000 CMV-associated CDR3 sequences that had been compiled from VDJdb and a published dataset. Clones were called with MiXCR by TCRdb after fastp trimmed the public reads at Q25, and only in-frame beta chains were retained. Each entry merges the rows of one CDR3 protein and shows their most common DNA and genes. The V and J calls were not made by the authors but by TCRdb's processing. This sample lists about 85,000 distinct CDR3 sequences; around 14% were detected once. Roughly 0.84% of the sample belongs to the ten largest clones.

General study outcomes and caveats: A power law was followed by TCR abundance, with an exponent that differed between naive and memory subsets but was consistent across the three individuals. After error correction, only a single occurrence was seen for over 95% of naive TCR sequences, so much steeper abundance distributions were produced than in memory subsets. Gini index rose and Shannon and inverse Simpson diversity fell from naive through CM, EM and EMRA in both CD4 and CD8 cells. No ground truth was available to validate the repertoire findings for the naive and memory subsets. RNA-based TCR counts may be affected by expression changes linked to T cell activation and differentiation. A clonotype was defined as a single alpha or beta chain sequence rather than as a paired alpha/beta receptor.

Sequences were obtained from central memory CD4+ T cells from blood. This specimen's cell subset or site label, per the study, means: central memory, CD45RA- CD27+. Recombination connected TRBV30 to TRBJ1-3; no confident D gene assignment can be made. The TCR was taken from a human donor in good health. The sequence in DNA is TGTGCCTGGAGTGATGGTCGCTACTCTGGAAACACCATATATTTT. This translates into CAWSDGRYSGNTIYF.